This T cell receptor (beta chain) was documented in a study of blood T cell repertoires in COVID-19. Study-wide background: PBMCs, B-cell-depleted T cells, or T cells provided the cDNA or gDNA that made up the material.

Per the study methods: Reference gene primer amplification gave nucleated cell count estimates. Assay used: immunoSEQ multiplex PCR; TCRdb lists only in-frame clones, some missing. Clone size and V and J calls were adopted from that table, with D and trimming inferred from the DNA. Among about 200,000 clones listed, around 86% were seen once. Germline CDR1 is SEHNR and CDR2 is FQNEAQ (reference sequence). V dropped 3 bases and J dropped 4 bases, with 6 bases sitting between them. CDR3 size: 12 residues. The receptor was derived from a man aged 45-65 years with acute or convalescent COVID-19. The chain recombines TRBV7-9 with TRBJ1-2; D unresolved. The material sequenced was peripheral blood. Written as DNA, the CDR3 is TGTGCCAGCAGCTTGGGCCCCTATGGCTACACCTTC. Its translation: CASSLGPYGYTF.